This TCR beta chain was retrieved from a study of blood T cell repertoires in COVID-19. This CDR3 region has 14 residues. CDR1 and CDR2 (germline): SGHRS, YFSETQ. V was trimmed by 0 bases and J by 5 bases, leaving 8 bases between them. Sequenced by immunoSEQ multiplex PCR; TCRdb stores in-frame clones only, minus some. The sample has 300,000 to 450,000 clones, 80% to 90% seen once. This rearrangement joins TRBV5-1 to TRBJ2-2; D is unresolved. The sequencing sample was made of PBMCs or T cells enriched from blood (not recorded which). The receptor was isolated from a man aged 25-45 years who had recovered from COVID-19. The CDR3 protein is CASSLGGDTGELFF. The DNA for the CDR3 is TGCGCCAGCAGCTTGGGAGGTGATACCGGGGAGCTGTTTTTT.